A selection of T cell receptor beta chains follows, all from one sample in a study of T-cell memory formation after mild COVID-19. TCRdb re-derived calls from the 5' RACE reads in MiXCR, one entry per CDR3 protein. The profile shows roughly 310,000 distinct CDR3 sequences, more than 15% of them singletons. Sequenced: PBMCs or a T cell subset sorted from them (not recorded which). The receptors originated from a young man who had mild COVID-19 (a few samples of this study predate the infection). Cell type and time point are not known. CDR3s include the opening cysteine and the closing phenylalanine or tryptophan. The D gene is left open where the match is weak. Clone size, where shown, is once, few, many, or a class for clones that have expanded.

CASSRAGGTGDTQYF TGTGCCAGCAGCCGAGCGGGGGGGACAGGAGATACGCAGTATTTT NA 15 TRBV7-3 TRBD2 TRBJ2-3
CASSLLGGGVFDEQFF TGTGCCAGCAGCTTATTGGGCGGGGGCGTGTTCGATGAGCAGTTCTTC few 16 TRBV7-2 NA TRBJ2-1
CASSSFLNREQFF TGTGCCAGCAGCTCCTTTCTGAACCGCGAGCAGTTCTTC NA 13 TRBV5-4 NA TRBJ2-1
CSVTTTSGGTDTQYF TGCAGCGTTACTACGACTAGCGGGGGGACAGATACGCAGTATTTT NA 15 TRBV29-1 TRBD2 TRBJ2-3
CASSYGGTEAFF TGTGCCAGCAGTTACGGGGGGACTGAAGCTTTCTTT NA 12 TRBV6-2/TRBV6-3 NA TRBJ1-1
CASSAPTGETQYF TGTGCCAGCAGTGCCCCCACGGGGGAGACCCAGTACTTC few 13 TRBV25-1 NA TRBJ2-5
CASSSGTSGGNEQFF TGTGCCAGCAGCTCCGGGACTAGCGGGGGCAATGAGCAGTTCTTC many 15 TRBV7-7 TRBD2 TRBJ2-1
CASSPRGAGGHTDTQYF TGTGCCAGCAGCCCCCGTGGAGCGGGGGGCCACACAGATACGCAGTATTTT NA 17 TRBV11-2 TRBD2 TRBJ2-3
CASRGTGKGDTQYF TGTGCCAGCAGGGGCACAGGGAAGGGGGATACGCAGTATTTT few 14 TRBV27 NA TRBJ2-3
CATSAEGDTIYF TGTGCCACCAGTGCGGAGGGGGACACCATATATTTT NA 12 TRBV24-1 NA TRBJ1-3
CASSYPPTGELFF TGTGCCAGCAGTTACCCTCCCACCGGGGAGCTGTTTTTT many 13 TRBV6-5 NA TRBJ2-2
CASSLEGVIEAFF TGTGCCAGCAGCTTAGAAGGGGTGATTGAAGCTTTCTTT NA 13 TRBV7-2 NA TRBJ1-1
CASSHTGLLYEQYF TGTGCCAGCAGCCATACAGGGCTACTTTACGAGCAGTACTTC NA 14 TRBV7-6 NA TRBJ2-7
CASSYRSEQYF TGCGCCAGCAGCTACCGGTCCGAGCAGTACTTC many 11 TRBV5-1 NA TRBJ2-7
CASSQYRESDTQYF TGTGCCAGCAGCCAATACAGGGAATCAGATACGCAGTATTTT NA 14 TRBV14 NA TRBJ2-3
CASSPDGGHTPGEQFF TGCGCCAGCAGCCCGGATGGGGGCCACACCCCCGGTGAGCAGTTCTTC few 16 TRBV5-1 NA TRBJ2-1
CASSLAHGGYTF TGTGCCAGCAGCTTAGCGCATGGAGGCTACACCTTC few 12 TRBV7-2 NA TRBJ1-2
CSVEKVEAFF TGCAGCGTTGAAAAGGTTGAAGCTTTCTTT once 10 TRBV29-1 NA TRBJ1-1
CASRVRGTEAFF TGTGCCAGCAGGGTTCGAGGCACTGAAGCTTTCTTT few 12 TRBV6-5 NA TRBJ1-1
CASSPGTAEYGYTF TGTGCCAGCAGCCCAGGGACGGCTGAATATGGCTACACCTTC NA 14 TRBV9 NA TRBJ1-2
CATGDTEAFF TGTGCCACCGGGGACACTGAAGCTTTCTTT few 10 TRBV24-1 NA TRBJ1-1
CASSPGTGALDEQFF TGTGCCAGCAGTCCCGGGACAGGGGCGCTCGATGAGCAGTTCTTC NA 15 TRBV6-5 TRBD1 TRBJ2-1
CASSQGVRGLEQYF TGTGCCAGCAGCCAGGGGGTTCGGGGCCTCGAGCAGTACTTC NA 14 TRBV3-1 NA TRBJ2-7
CASSGRDTGTDTQYF TGTGCCAGCAGTGGCCGGGACACTGGCACAGATACGCAGTATTTT NA 15 TRBV25-1 NA TRBJ2-3
CASSSSYETYGNTIYF TGTGCCAGTAGCAGCTCTTATGAGACATACGGAAACACCATATATTTT NA 16 TRBV7-6 NA TRBJ1-3
CSVKYSSYEQYF TGCAGCGTTAAGTACAGTTCCTACGAGCAGTACTTC NA 12 TRBV29-1 NA TRBJ2-7
CASSSGDRAYSGANVLTF TGTGCCAGCAGCTCAGGAGACAGGGCTTACTCTGGGGCCAACGTCCTGACTTTC few 18 TRBV7-9 TRBD1 TRBJ2-6
CASHFIRQGNSPLHF TGTGCCAGCCACTTTATACGGCAGGGGAATTCACCCCTCCACTTT NA 15 TRBV7-9 NA TRBJ1-6
CASSQAGQGRGGYTF TGCGCCAGCAGCCAAGCCGGACAGGGAAGGGGAGGCTACACCTTC NA 15 TRBV4-1 TRBD1 TRBJ1-2
CASSGTGGPTEAFF TGTGCCAGCAGTGGGACAGGGGGCCCCACTGAAGCTTTCTTT NA 14 TRBV6-5 TRBD1 TRBJ1-1
CASSLTPDTNTGELFF TGCGCCAGCAGCTTGACTCCAGATACGAACACCGGGGAGCTGTTTTTT NA 16 TRBV5-1 NA TRBJ2-2
CASSQDSPVGQSSYNSPLHF TGCGCCAGCAGCCAAGATAGCCCCGTTGGACAGAGCTCCTATAATTCACCCCTCCACTTT few 20 TRBV4-3 NA TRBJ1-6
CASSSGTIRETQYF TGTGCCAGCAGCTCCGGGACAATAAGAGAGACCCAGTACTTC NA 14 TRBV5-6 NA TRBJ2-5
CASSQVGLAEQETQYF TGCGCCAGCAGCCAAGTGGGACTAGCGGAACAAGAGACCCAGTACTTC NA 16 TRBV4-3 TRBD2 TRBJ2-5
CASSHRGTSTGELFF TGCGCCAGCAGCCACCGCGGGACGAGCACCGGGGAGCTGTTTTTT few 15 TRBV4-1 NA TRBJ2-2
CASSLYHREYF TGTGCCAGCAGCTTATACCACCGCGAGTACTTC NA 11 TRBV7-9 NA TRBJ2-5
CAISATGKDTEAFF TGTGCCATCAGTGCTACCGGAAAGGACACTGAAGCTTTCTTT NA 14 TRBV10-3 NA TRBJ1-1
CSASAGRLRETQYF TGCAGTGCTAGCGCCGGTCGACTGAGGGAGACCCAGTACTTC few 14 TRBV20-1 NA TRBJ2-5
CASSPAPTIWTYGYTF TGTGCCAGCAGCCCCGCCCCAACAATATGGACCTATGGCTACACCTTC NA 16 TRBV5-5 NA TRBJ1-2
CASSQESGGAYNEQFF TGTGCCAGCAGCCAAGAAAGCGGGGGGGCCTACAATGAGCAGTTCTTC NA 16 TRBV4-2 TRBD2 TRBJ2-1
CSASDPQGADTEAFF TGCAGTGCTAGCGACCCCCAGGGGGCCGACACTGAAGCTTTCTTT NA 15 TRBV20-1 TRBD1 TRBJ1-1
CASSLSRGDPQYF TGTGCCAGCAGCTTAAGTCGGGGGGATCCGCAGTATTTT few 13 TRBV7-6 TRBD2 TRBJ2-3
CASKEGPYEQYF TGTGCCAGCAAGGAGGGCCCCTACGAGCAGTACTTC NA 12 TRBV2 NA TRBJ2-7